Below are 31 T cell receptor beta chains sequenced from a single sample in a study of cytomegalovirus exposure and HLA in healthy donors. The PCR ran on 60 Vbeta and 13 Jbeta primers. Sequencing was performed with immunoSEQ multiplex PCR; in TCRdb, only in-frame clones are kept and a portion is missing. Of around 220,000 clones listed, around 83% are singletons. The specimen sequenced was PBMCs. The source is a girl aged 10 to 17 in good health and CMV-seronegative.

The chain joins TRBV9 to TRBJ2-7; 8 bases are shared with TRBD1. CDR1 is SGDLS and CDR2 is YYNGEE in the germline V gene. V was clipped by 0 bases and J by 3 bases; unmatched bases: 26. The CDR3 is made up of 22 amino acids. The CDR3 nucleotides read TGTGCCAGCAGCGTAGAGAAGGTGGGGGTTCCGTCAGGGGGCGGAAATCGCTACGAGCAGTACTTC. Translated: CASSVEKVGVPSGGGNRYEQYF.

Note on this clone: One end of the junction fails to match germline, which may point to a read error. The chain couples TRBV2 to TRBJ1-5; D unresolved. This CDR3 region has 16 residues. Germline V lookup: CDR1 SNHLY, CDR2 FYNNEI. CDR3 nucleotides: TGTGGCAGCAGCCCACAAGGGAGTCATAGCAATCAGCCCCAGCATTTT. It specifies CGSSPQGSHSNQPQHF. The variable domain in full, with the rest retrieved from reference TRBV2 and TRBJ1-5, is EPEVTQTPSHQVTQMGQEVILRCVPISNHLYFYWYRQILGQKVEFLVSFYNNEISEKSEIFDDQFSVERPDGSNFTLKIRSTKLEDSAMYFCGSSPQGSHSNQPQHFGDGTRLSIL.

Details on this clone: Germline is not matched at one junction end, which may reflect a read error. This chain links TRBV7-9 with TRBJ1-1; D unresolved. Germline V lookup: CDR1 SEHNR, CDR2 FQNEAQ (reference sequence). There are 12 residues in the CDR3. CDR3 sequence reads: CSSSLGQYEAFF. The DNA for the CDR3 is TGTTCCAGCAGCTTAGGCCAGTACGAAGCTTTCTTT.

V usage is TRBV28 and J usage is TRBJ1-2; D is possibly TRBD1 (5 bases). The V end was cut by 0 bases, the J end by 8 bases, with 13 bases between. The CDR3 covers 14 residues. Germline values: CDR1 MDHEN, CDR2 SYDVKM. The CDR3 sequence: CASSLWGRSLGYTF. The CDR3 DNA reads TGTGCCAGCAGTTTATGGGGGCGTTCGCTAGGCTACACCTTC.

This rearrangement joins TRBV7-2 to TRBJ2-1; D may be TRBD1 (5 bases). Trimming stripped 7 bases from V and 8 bases from J, with 15 bases between. The CDR3 has 13 residues. Looked up from germline, CDR1 is SGHTA and CDR2 is FQGNSA. The CDR3, as DNA: TGTGCCAGCACCCGGGTGGCCAGGGATGAGCAGTTCTTC. This sequence encodes CASTRVARDEQFF. Filled out from reference TRBV7-2 and TRBJ2-1, the complete variable domain reads GAGVSQSPSNKVTEKGKDVELRCDPISGHTALYWYRQSLGQGLEFLIYFQGNSAPDKSGLPSDRFSAERTGGSVSTLTIQRTQQEDSAVYLCASTRVARDEQFFGPGTRLTVL.

The chain has TRBV20-1 and TRBJ2-1; the D is unclear. Between the trimmed V and J ends, which lost 0 bases and 5 bases, there was a span of 2 bases. This CDR3 has 11 amino acids. Per the germline V gene, CDR1 is DFQATT and CDR2 is SNEGSKA (reference sequence). Here the CDR3 reads CSARDNNEQFF. Written as DNA, the CDR3 is TGCAGTGCTAGAGATAACAATGAGCAGTTCTTC.

V gene TRBV5-1 combines with J gene TRBJ2-3, with D uncertain. The CDR3 loop spans 12 amino acids. V lost 6 bases to trimming and J lost 4 bases, with 9 bases between them. Germline V lookup: CDR1 SGHRS, CDR2 YFSETQ. The CDR3 DNA follows: TGCGCCAGCAAGGCGGTAGCAGATACGCAGTATTTT. This translates into CASKAVADTQYF.

In this sample, this clone turned up once. Here the CDR3 reads CASSLDSGTGAYNEQFF. In DNA form, the CDR3 reads TGTGCCAGCAGCTTAGACTCGGGGACAGGGGCCTACAATGAGCAGTTCTTC. The genes are TRBV7-6 and TRBJ2-1, with TRBD1 matching over 10 bases. The CDR3 is made up of 17 amino acids. Unmatched junction bases numbered 5, after V lost 1 base and J lost 2 bases. CDR1 and CDR2 from the germline V gene are SGHVS and FNYEAQ.

This chain links TRBV6-1 with TRBJ2-7; TRBD1 might be the D (6 bases). Germline-derived CDR1 and CDR2 are MNHNS and SASEGT. Trimming shortened V by 7 bases and J by 3 bases, and 13 bases separated the two germline ends. The CDR3 has 13 residues. The DNA of the CDR3 is TGTGCCAGCATGCGAAGGGGGAGCTACGAGCAGTACTTC. This gives the protein CASMRRGSYEQYF.

The chain joins TRBV2 to TRBJ2-7, with 9 bases lining up with TRBD1. The V gene's germline CDR1 is SNHLY and CDR2 FYNNEI. The V gene end was trimmed by 6 bases and the J gene end by 6 bases; junction bases not matched to a gene: 9. The length of the CDR3 is 14 residues. In DNA, the CDR3 is TGTGCCAGCAGGTTGGGACAGGGTGAGGGCGAGCAGTACTTC. The encoded protein is CASRLGQGEGEQYF.

The chain uses TRBV10-1 and TRBJ2-2, with TRBD1 matching 9 bases. This CDR3 is built from 15 residues. Germline loops: CDR1 WNHNN, CDR2 SYGVQD (reference sequence). J was trimmed by 5 bases and V by 4 bases; bases with no gene match: 5. Written as DNA, the CDR3 is TGCGCCAGCAGTGCCGGGACAGGGATTACCGGGGAGCTGTTTTTT. Protein: CASSAGTGITGELFF.

The rearrangement joins TRBV20-1 to TRBJ1-1, with D perhaps matching TRBD1 (5 bases). Germline loops: CDR1 DFQATT, CDR2 SNEGSKA (reference sequence). The CDR3 has 11 residues. V was clipped by 3 bases and J by 9 bases, with 11 bases between them. The CDR3 nucleotides read TGCAGTGCTAGGTACGGGGGTAAAGCTTTCTTT. Amino acids: CSARYGGKAFF.

The V and J genes are TRBV7-8 and TRBJ2-2; D is unresolved. The V end was cut by 2 bases, the J end by 8 bases, with 9 bases between. Germline CDR1 is SGHVS and CDR2 is FQNEAQ. The CDR3 runs 13 residues. CDR3 nucleotide sequence: TGTGCCAGCAGCTTACGAGACTTGGGGGAGCTGTTTTTT. Its protein product is CASSLRDLGELFF.

On this clone: A read error may account for a junction end that differs from germline. The chain recombines TRBV30 with TRBJ2-1, with D perhaps TRBD2 (5 bases). Germline V lookup: CDR1 GTSNPN, CDR2 SVGIG (reference sequence). This CDR3 comprises 13 residues. The CDR3 sequence is CACRPSSYSEQFF. The CDR3 bases are TGTGCCTGTCGTCCTAGCTCCTACAGTGAGCAGTTCTTC.

This chain joins TRBV21-1 and TRBJ2-6; the D segment call TRBD2 is taken from the table without a DNA check. TRBV21-1 is a listed pseudogene. The CDR3 contains 15 residues. The CDR3 sequence is CASAEESSGANVLTF. DNA of the CDR3: TGTGCCAGCGCAGAGGAAAGCTCTGGGGCCAACGTCCTGACTTTC.

The V call is TRBV11-3, the J call TRBJ2-1, with TRBD2 identical over 15 bases. The length of the CDR3 is 16 residues. V was clipped by 4 bases and J by 8 bases; unmatched bases: 6. Looked up from germline, CDR1 is SGHNT and CDR2 is YENEEA. The CDR3 loop reads CASSSGLAGGPHEQFF. CDR3 DNA sequence: TGTGCCAGCAGCTCCGGACTAGCGGGGGGGCCCCATGAGCAGTTCTTC.

This clone was seen a single time. The gene calls are TRBV30 and TRBJ2-2, with a weak D call TRBD2 (5 bases). This CDR3 has 15 residues. V lost 4 bases and J 1 base, leaving 13 bases between the germline ends. The germline CDR1 and CDR2 sequences are GTSNPN and SVGIG (reference sequence). The CDR3 coding sequence is TGTGCCTGGAATCGGTTAGGAGGGAACACCGGGGAGCTGTTTTTT. The encoded protein is CAWNRLGGNTGELFF. The whole variable domain, filled in from reference TRBV30 and TRBJ2-2, reads SQTIHQWPATLVQPVGSPLSLECTVEGTSNPNLYWYRQAAGRGLQLLFYSVGIGQISSEVPQNLSASRPQDRQFILSSKKLLLSDSGFYLCAWNRLGGNTGELFFGEGSRLTVL.

V is TRBV6-1 and J is TRBJ2-2; tentatively, D is TRBD2 (5 bases). The CDR3 covers 17 residues. Germline V gene data show CDR1 as MNHNS and CDR2 as SASEGT. The V end was cut by 1 base, the J end by 5 bases, with 17 bases between. The CDR3 nucleotides are TGTGCCAGCAGTGAAGAGGGAGCCTTTCCCCCAACCGGGGAGCTGTTTTTT. Its translation: CASSEEGAFPPTGELFF.

The chain joins TRBV7-2 to TRBJ2-1; D is possibly TRBD2 (5 bases). Per the germline V gene, CDR1 is SGHTA and CDR2 is FQGNSA. This CDR3 is 13 amino acids long. Deletions cut 3 bases from V and 8 bases from J, with 11 bases between. CDR3 region: CASSFPGLDEQFF. CDR3 DNA sequence: TGTGCCAGCAGCTTCCCAGGACTCGATGAGCAGTTCTTC. The full variable domain, rest sourced from reference TRBV7-2 and TRBJ2-1, is GAGVSQSPSNKVTEKGKDVELRCDPISGHTALYWYRQSLGQGLEFLIYFQGNSAPDKSGLPSDRFSAERTGGSVSTLTIQRTQQEDSAVYLCASSFPGLDEQFFGPGTRLTVL.

The chain recombines TRBV11-2 with TRBJ1-1, with no clear D. CDR1 and CDR2 from the germline V gene are SGHAT and FQNNGV. The V end lost 2 bases, the J end lost 0 bases, and 4 bases lay between the germline ends. This CDR3 has 13 residues. The CDR3 sequence: CASSLSVNTEAFF. The CDR3 nucleotides read TGTGCCAGCAGCTTATCCGTGAACACTGAAGCTTTCTTT. Using reference TRBV11-2 and TRBJ1-1 for the parts outside the CDR3, the full variable domain is EAGVAQSPRYKIIEKRQSVAFWCNPISGHATLYWYQQILGQGPKLLIQFQNNGVVDDSQLPKDRFSAERLKGVDSTLKIQPAKLEDSAVYLCASSLSVNTEAFFGQGTRLTVV.

The chain has TRBV7-2 and TRBJ2-7; D unresolved. This CDR3 has 15 residues. CDR1 is SGHTA and CDR2 is FQGNSA in the germline V gene. The ends were cut back, 5 bases at V and 3 bases at J, with 17 bases in the middle. In DNA form, the CDR3 reads TGTGCCAGCAGCGCAACCCCACACGACTTCTACGAGCAGTACTTC. This encodes CASSATPHDFYEQYF. Full variable domain (missing parts from reference TRBV7-2 and TRBJ2-7): GAGVSQSPSNKVTEKGKDVELRCDPISGHTALYWYRQSLGQGLEFLIYFQGNSAPDKSGLPSDRFSAERTGGSVSTLTIQRTQQEDSAVYLCASSATPHDFYEQYFGPGTRLTVT.

V is TRBV9 and J is TRBJ2-7; possibly TRBD2 for D (6 bases). Germline-derived CDR1 and CDR2 are SGDLS and YYNGEE. The CDR3 consists of 15 residues. The V end was cut by 3 bases, the J end by 5 bases, with 18 bases between. As DNA, the CDR3 is TGTGCCAGCAGCGCCCTCCCGACTAGTTACCACGAGCAGTACTTC. Encoded protein: CASSALPTSYHEQYF.

This sequence joins TRBV27 and TRBJ1-4; D is unclear. CDR3 length equals 17 residues. The germline V and J ends were trimmed by 0 bases and 7 bases, with 18 bases remaining between them. The germline gives CDR1 MNHEY, CDR2 SMNVEV (reference sequence). Here the CDR3 DNA reads TGTGCCAGCAGTTTATCAGGCCTTGACACCCCGAGTGAAAAACTGTTTTTT. Translated: CASSLSGLDTPSEKLFF.

V usage is TRBV30 and J usage is TRBJ2-7; perhaps TRBD2 as D (6 bases). Germline CDR1 and CDR2: GTSNPN and SVGIG (reference sequence). The length of the CDR3 is 12 residues. Trimming took 0 bases from V and 6 from J, leaving 9 bases between them. CDR3 nucleotides: TGTGCCTGGAGTGTACTAGCAGGCGAGCAGTACTTC. Its protein product is CAWSVLAGEQYF.

This clone turned up a few times. The chain links TRBV4-3 to TRBJ2-3; D perhaps matches TRBD2 (7 bases). Germline V gene sequence: CDR1 LGHNA, CDR2 YSLEER. This CDR3 spans 16 amino acids. V dropped 2 bases and J dropped 4 bases, with 16 bases sitting between them. In DNA, the CDR3 is TGCGCCAGCAGCCAAATGAGGGGGGGCGGGGCAGATACGCAGTATTTT. Translating gives CASSQMRGGGADTQYF.

V is TRBV4-2 and J is TRBJ2-5, with TRBD1 identical over 7 bases. Unmatched junction bases numbered 7, after V lost 0 bases and J lost 0 bases. The CDR3 consists of 17 residues. CDR1 is LGHNA and CDR2 is YNFKEQ in the germline V gene. In nucleotides, the CDR3 is TGTGCCAGCAGCCAAGATCGGAACAGGGGATACCAAGAGACCCAGTACTTC. It yields the protein CASSQDRNRGYQETQYF.

The CDR3 coding sequence is TGTGCCAGCAGTGAAGGCAGAGGCTCCCCCTACGAGCAGTACTTC. Encoded protein: CASSEGRGSPYEQYF. V and J are TRBV2 and TRBJ2-5; D is undetermined. The J call is uncertain, as TRBJ2-7 better fits the DNA end. CDR1 is SNHLY and CDR2 is FYNNEI in the germline V gene. The CDR3 is made up of 15 amino acids.

This clone has just one count. The V and J genes are TRBV19 and TRBJ2-1; possibly TRBD1 for D (6 bases). This CDR3 region has 15 residues. V dropped 1 base and J dropped 4 bases, with 11 bases sitting between them. Germline loops: CDR1 LNHDA, CDR2 SQIVND (reference sequence). The CDR3 region has the DNA TGTGCCAGTAGTATAGGGCCCGACAGGTACAATGAGCAGTTCTTC. Amino acid sequence: CASSIGPDRYNEQFF.

The genes are TRBV27 and TRBJ1-1; TRBD1 might be the D (5 bases). With 6 bases removed from V and 5 bases from J, the gap between germline ends came to 13 bases. The germline V gene has CDR1 MNHEY and CDR2 SMNVEV (reference sequence). CDR3 length: 13 residues. CDR3 region: CASSWGGETEAFF. The CDR3 coding sequence is TGTGCCAGCAGCTGGGGGGGTGAAACTGAAGCTTTCTTT.

The V call is TRBV5-3, the J call TRBJ2-2, with a tentative D call TRBD1 (5 bases). TRBV5-3 is an open reading frame whose function is uncertain. The V end was cut by 0 bases, the J end by 4 bases, with 19 bases between. CDR3 length equals 18 residues. The CDR3 DNA follows: TGTGCCAGAAGCTTGGCCCGTGACAGAGTATCCTTCACCGGGGAGCTGTTTTTT. Translated, it gives CARSLARDRVSFTGELFF.

V usage is TRBV5-8 and J usage is TRBJ2-5, with 11 bases aligning to TRBD1. The CDR3 runs 14 residues. V was pared by 6 bases and J by 5 bases, with 6 bases of the junction left unmatched. The V gene's germline CDR1 is SGHTS and CDR2 YDEGEE. In DNA, the CDR3 is TGTGCCAGCAAATCGGACAGGGGGCTGGAGACCCAGTACTTC. Protein sequence: CASKSDRGLETQYF.